This passage covers 5 T cell receptor beta chains from one sample sequenced in a study of regulatory T cells in long-lasting Graves disease. Both iRepertoire HTBI primers and Arm-PCR of CDR3 regions were used to build the TCR beta libraries. TCRdb processed the multiplex PCR reads anew with MiXCR; each CDR3 protein has one entry. The sample lists about 300,000 distinct CDR3 sequences; approximately 20% were seen once. Time point defined: newly diagnosed GD, antithyroid drugs for less than 3 months. PBMCs provided the RNA from which the TCR library was made. Sequenced here: peripheral blood mononuclear cells (PBMCs), sampled at new diagnosis, from a patient treated with antithyroid drugs. The receptors were gathered from a female donor with Graves disease.

Many counts were recorded for this clonotype. The V and J genes are TRBV28 and TRBJ2-7; 12 bases agree with TRBD1. V was pared by 2 bases and J by 7 bases, with 12 bases of the junction left unmatched. Germline V gene lookup returns CDR1 MDHEN and CDR2 SYDVKM. The CDR3 is 17 amino acids. The DNA of the CDR3 is TGTGCCAGCAGTTTAGGGGGCCTCCGGGACAGGGGGCGGGAGCAGTACTTC. It codes for CASSLGGLRDRGREQYF.

This rearrangement joins TRBV28 to TRBJ1-2; no firm D call. The germline V gene encodes CDR1 MDHEN and CDR2 SYDVKM. The V end lost 6 bases, the J end lost 4 bases, and 9 bases lay between the germline ends. The CDR3 extends over 12 amino acids. The CDR3 bases are TGTGCCAGCAGCCAAAGAACCTATGGCTACACCTTC. It codes for CASSQRTYGYTF.

The chain carries TRBV20-1 and TRBJ2-3, with TRBD1 matching over 8 bases. CDR1 and CDR2 from the germline V gene are DFQATT and SNEGSKA (reference sequence). This CDR3 comprises 16 residues. V gave up 0 bases and J gave up 6 bases; unmatched junction bases: 11. CDR3 nucleotide sequence: TGCAGTGCTAGAGATTCGCAGGGGGCAGATGTGGATACGCAGTATTTT. Translating gives CSARDSQGADVDTQYF.

A few counts support this clonotype. CDR3 DNA: TGTGCCAGCAGCCCGGACGGCCTTGTCGGCTACACCTTC. Amino acid sequence: CASSPDGLVGYTF. The chain combines TRBV11-2 with TRBJ1-2; no clear D gene. Trimming shortened V by 5 bases and J by 8 bases, and 15 bases separated the two germline ends. The CDR3 extends over 13 amino acids. Germline CDR1 and CDR2: SGHAT and FQNNGV.

This clonotype was seen at least ten times. J is TRBJ2-6 and V is TRBV5-1, with D unclear. The CDR3 sequence is 16 residues long. Germline loops: CDR1 SGHRS, CDR2 YFSETQ. Trimming left V 0 bases short and J 0 bases short, with 7 bases between. CDR3 in amino acids: CASSLEASSGANVLTF. The CDR3 bases are TGCGCCAGCAGCTTGGAGGCTTCCTCTGGGGCCAACGTCCTGACTTTC.